The 3 T cell receptor beta chains in this list originate from one sample, sequenced in a study of OX40 agonist ivuxolimab in advanced cancers. Sequenced by immunoSEQ multiplex PCR; TCRdb stores in-frame clones only, minus some. In the table there are 55,000 to 65,000 clones, approximately 84% of which are singletons. Sequences were derived from CD4+ or CD8+ T cells sorted from blood, sampled in a trial of the OX40 agonist ivuxolimab. The receptors stem from an adult with an advanced solid tumor such as melanoma, head and neck, liver or kidney cancer.

The rearrangement joins TRBV7-6 to TRBJ2-7; 7 nucleotides agree with TRBD1. Germline V gives CDR1 SGHVS, CDR2 FNYEAQ. The CDR3 is made up of 13 amino acids. V lost 5 bases and J lost 3; bases outside the gene matches: 4. CDR3: CASSMGQLYEQYF. The CDR3 DNA follows: TGTGCCAGCAGCATGGGACAGCTCTACGAGCAGTACTTC.

The rearrangement uses TRBV7-2 and TRBJ1-3, with TRBD1 matching over 10 bases. Germline trimming cut 5 bases from V and 5 bases from J; bases unmatched to any gene: 3. Per the germline V gene, CDR1 is SGHTA and CDR2 is FQGNSA. The CDR3 is made up of 14 amino acids. Written as DNA, the CDR3 is TGTGCCAGCAGCACGACAGGGGGCAGAAACACCATATATTTT. As protein: CASSTTGGRNTIYF.

The chain joins TRBV7-2 to TRBJ2-1; 10 nucleotides agree with TRBD2. The CDR3 has 14 amino acids. The V segment lost 6 bases and the J segment 6 bases; nucleotides outside the gene matches: 5. The germline V gene encodes CDR1 SGHTA and CDR2 FQGNSA. CDR3 nucleotides: TGTGCCAGCAGTCGGACTAGCGGAATCAATGAGCAGTTCTTC. As protein: CASSRTSGINEQFF.